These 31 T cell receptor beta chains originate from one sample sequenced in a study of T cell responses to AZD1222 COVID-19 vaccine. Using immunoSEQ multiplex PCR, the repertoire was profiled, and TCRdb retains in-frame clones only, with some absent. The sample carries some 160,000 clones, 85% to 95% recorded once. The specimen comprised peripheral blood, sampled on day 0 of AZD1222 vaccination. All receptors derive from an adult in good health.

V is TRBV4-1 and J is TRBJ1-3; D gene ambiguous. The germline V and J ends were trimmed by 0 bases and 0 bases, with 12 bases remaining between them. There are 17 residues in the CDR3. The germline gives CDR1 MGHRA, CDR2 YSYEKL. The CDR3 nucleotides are TGCGCCAGCAGCCAAGACTTAGGCGAACGCTCTGGAAACACCATATATTTT. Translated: CASSQDLGERSGNTIYF.

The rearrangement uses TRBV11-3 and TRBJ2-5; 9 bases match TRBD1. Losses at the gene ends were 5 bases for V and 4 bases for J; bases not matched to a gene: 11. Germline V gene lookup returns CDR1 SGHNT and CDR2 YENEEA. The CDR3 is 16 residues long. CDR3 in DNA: TGTGCCAGCAGCCAGACCGGGACAGGGTGGGGAGAGACCCAGTACTTC. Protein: CASSQTGTGWGETQYF.

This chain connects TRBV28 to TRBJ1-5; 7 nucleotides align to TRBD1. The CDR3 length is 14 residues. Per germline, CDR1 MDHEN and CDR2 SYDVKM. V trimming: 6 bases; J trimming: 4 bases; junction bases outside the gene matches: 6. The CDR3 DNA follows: TGTGCCAGCAGGGTCGCGGGACAGAATCAGCCCCAGCATTTT. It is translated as CASRVAGQNQPQHF. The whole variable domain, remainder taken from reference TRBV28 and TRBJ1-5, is DVKVTQSSRYLVKRTGEKVFLECVQDMDHENMFWYRQDPGLGLRLIYFSYDVKMKEKGDIPEGYSVSREKKERFSLILESASTNQTSMYLCASRVAGQNQPQHFGDGTRLSIL.

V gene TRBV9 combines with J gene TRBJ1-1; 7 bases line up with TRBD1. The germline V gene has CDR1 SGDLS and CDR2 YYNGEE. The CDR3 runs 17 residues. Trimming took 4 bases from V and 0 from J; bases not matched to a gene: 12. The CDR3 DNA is TGTGCCAGCAGCCAGGGGGGAGGGTGGAACATGAACACTGAAGCTTTCTTT. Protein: CASSQGGGWNMNTEAFF.

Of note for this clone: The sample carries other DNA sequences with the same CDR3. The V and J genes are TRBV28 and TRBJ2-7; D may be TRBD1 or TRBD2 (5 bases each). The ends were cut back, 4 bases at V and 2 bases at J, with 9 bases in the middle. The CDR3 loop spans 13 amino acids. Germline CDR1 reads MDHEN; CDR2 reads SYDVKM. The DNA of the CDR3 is TGTGCCAGCAGTTCCGGGGCCCCCTACGAGCAGTACTTC. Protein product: CASSSGAPYEQYF.

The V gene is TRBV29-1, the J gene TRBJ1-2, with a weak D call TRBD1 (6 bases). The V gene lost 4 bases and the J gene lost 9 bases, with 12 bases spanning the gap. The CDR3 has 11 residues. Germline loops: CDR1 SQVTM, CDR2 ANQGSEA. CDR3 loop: CSVGDKSSYTF. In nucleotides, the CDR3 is TGCAGCGTTGGGGACAAATCGAGCTACACCTTC.

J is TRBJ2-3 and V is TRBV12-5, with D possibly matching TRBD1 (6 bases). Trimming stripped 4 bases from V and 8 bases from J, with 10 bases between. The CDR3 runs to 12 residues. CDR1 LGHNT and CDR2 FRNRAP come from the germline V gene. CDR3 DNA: TGTGCTAGTGGTTCAGGACAGAGTACGCAGTATTTT. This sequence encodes CASGSGQSTQYF.

The CDR3 here is CASSLSGGTHETQYF. CDR3 bases: TGTGCCAGCAGCTTGTCCGGCGGGACCCACGAGACCCAGTACTTC. V gene TRBV5-8 combines with J gene TRBJ2-5, with D possibly being TRBD2 (6 bases). The V end lost 1 base, the J end lost 5 bases, and 15 bases lay between the germline ends. CDR1 and CDR2 from the germline V gene are SGHTS and YDEGEE. The CDR3 sequence is 15 residues long.

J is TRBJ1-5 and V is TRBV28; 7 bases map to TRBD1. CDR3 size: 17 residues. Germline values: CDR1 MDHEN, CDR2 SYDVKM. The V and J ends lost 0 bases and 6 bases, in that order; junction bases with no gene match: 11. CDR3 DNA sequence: TGTGCCAGCAGTTTATGGGCAGGGGGTACTCAACGTCAGCCCCAGCATTTT. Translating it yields CASSLWAGGTQRQPQHF.

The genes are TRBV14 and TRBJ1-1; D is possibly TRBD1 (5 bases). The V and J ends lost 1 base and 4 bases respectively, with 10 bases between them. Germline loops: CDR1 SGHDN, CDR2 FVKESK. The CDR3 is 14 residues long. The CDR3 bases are TGTGCCAGCAGCCAAGCCCCAGGGAGCACTGAAGCTTTCTTT. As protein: CASSQAPGSTEAFF.

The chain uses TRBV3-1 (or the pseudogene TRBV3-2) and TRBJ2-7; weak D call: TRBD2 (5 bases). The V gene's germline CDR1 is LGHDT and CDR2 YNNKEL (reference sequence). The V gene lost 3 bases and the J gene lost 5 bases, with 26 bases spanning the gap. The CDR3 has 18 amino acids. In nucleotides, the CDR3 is TGTGCCAGCAGCCAGAGCAGAGGGCTGTGGGCCCTATTGAACGAGCAGTACTTC. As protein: CASSQSRGLWALLNEQYF.

CDR3 in amino acids: CASSPGSGETQYF. CDR3 in DNA: TGTGCCAGCAGCCCAGGATCAGGGGAGACCCAGTACTTC. The rearrangement links TRBV7-3 to TRBJ2-5, with D perhaps matching TRBD1 (5 bases). CDR1 and CDR2 from the germline V gene are SGHTA and FQGTGA. This CDR3 has 13 residues. Trimming cost V 5 bases and J 5 bases, with 12 bases left between them.

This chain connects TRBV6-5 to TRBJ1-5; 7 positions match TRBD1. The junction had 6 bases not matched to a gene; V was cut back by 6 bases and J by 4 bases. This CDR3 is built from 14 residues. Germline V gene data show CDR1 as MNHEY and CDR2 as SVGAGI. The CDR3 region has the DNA TGTGCCAGCAGCACAGGGGTCGGTAATCAGCCCCAGCATTTT. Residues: CASSTGVGNQPQHF.

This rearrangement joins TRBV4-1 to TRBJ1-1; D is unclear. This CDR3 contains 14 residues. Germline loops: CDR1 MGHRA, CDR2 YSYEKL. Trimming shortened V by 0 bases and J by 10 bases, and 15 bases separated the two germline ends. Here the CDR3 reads CASSQDFARGAAFF. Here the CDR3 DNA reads TGCGCCAGCAGCCAAGACTTTGCACGAGGCGCAGCTTTCTTT.

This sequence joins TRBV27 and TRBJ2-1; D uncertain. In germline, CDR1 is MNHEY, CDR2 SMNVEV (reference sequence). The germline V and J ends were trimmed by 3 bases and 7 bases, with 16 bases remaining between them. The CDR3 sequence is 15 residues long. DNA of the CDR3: TGTGCCAGCAGTTTTATAACAGAGTTATGGAATGAGCAGTTCTTC. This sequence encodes CASSFITELWNEQFF.

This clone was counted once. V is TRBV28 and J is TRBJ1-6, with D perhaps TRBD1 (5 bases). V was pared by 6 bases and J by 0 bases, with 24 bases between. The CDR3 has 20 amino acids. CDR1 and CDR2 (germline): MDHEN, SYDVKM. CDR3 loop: CASSTIRGGTQSSYNSPLHF. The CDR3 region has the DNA TGTGCCAGCAGCACTATCCGGGGGGGGACCCAAAGCTCCTATAATTCACCCCTCCACTTT. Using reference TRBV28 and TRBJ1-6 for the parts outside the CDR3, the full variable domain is DVKVTQSSRYLVKRTGEKVFLECVQDMDHENMFWYRQDPGLGLRLIYFSYDVKMKEKGDIPEGYSVSREKKERFSLILESASTNQTSMYLCASSTIRGGTQSSYNSPLHFGNGTRLTVT.

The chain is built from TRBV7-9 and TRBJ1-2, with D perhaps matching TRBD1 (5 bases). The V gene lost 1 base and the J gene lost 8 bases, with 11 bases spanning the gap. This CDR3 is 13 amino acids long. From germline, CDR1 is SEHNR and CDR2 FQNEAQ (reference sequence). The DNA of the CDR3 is TGTGCCAGCAGCTTAGAGGGGTATGGGGGCTACACCTTC. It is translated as CASSLEGYGGYTF.

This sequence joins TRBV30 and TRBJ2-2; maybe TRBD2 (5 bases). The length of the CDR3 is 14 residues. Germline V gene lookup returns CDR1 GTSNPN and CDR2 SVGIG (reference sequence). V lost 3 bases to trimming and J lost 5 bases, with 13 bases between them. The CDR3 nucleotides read TGTGCCTGGAGCATACAACCGGGGACCGGGGAGCTGTTTTTT. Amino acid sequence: CAWSIQPGTGELFF.

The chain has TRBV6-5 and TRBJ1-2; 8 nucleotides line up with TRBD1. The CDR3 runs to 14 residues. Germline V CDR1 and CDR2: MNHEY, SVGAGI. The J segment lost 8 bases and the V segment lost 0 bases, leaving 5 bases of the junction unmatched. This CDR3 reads CASSYSAGGWGYTF. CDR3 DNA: TGTGCCAGCAGTTACTCGGCAGGGGGCTGGGGCTACACCTTC.

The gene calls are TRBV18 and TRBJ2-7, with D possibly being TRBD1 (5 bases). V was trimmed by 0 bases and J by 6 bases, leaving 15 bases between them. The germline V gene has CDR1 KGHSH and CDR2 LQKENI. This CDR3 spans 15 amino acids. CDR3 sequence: CASSPPSGQRLEQYF. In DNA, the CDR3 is TGTGCCAGCTCACCACCGTCAGGGCAGCGCCTCGAGCAGTACTTC.

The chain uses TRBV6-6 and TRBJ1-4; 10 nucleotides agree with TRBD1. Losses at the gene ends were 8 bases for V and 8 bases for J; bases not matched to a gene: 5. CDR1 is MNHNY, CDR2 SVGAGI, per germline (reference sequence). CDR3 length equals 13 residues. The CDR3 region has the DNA TGTGCCAGCGGGGGACAGGGGAGAGAAAAACTGTTTTTT. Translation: CASGGQGREKLFF.

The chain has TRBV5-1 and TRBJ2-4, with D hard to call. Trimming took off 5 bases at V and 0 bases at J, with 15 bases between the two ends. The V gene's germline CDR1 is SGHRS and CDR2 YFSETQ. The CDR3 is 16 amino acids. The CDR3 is CASRVLDGGAKNIQYF. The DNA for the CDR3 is TGCGCCAGCAGAGTCCTAGACGGTGGAGCCAAAAACATTCAGTACTTC.

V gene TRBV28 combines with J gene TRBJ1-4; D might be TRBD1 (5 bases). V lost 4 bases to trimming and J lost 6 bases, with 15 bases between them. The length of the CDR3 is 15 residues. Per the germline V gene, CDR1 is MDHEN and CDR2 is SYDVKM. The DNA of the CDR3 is TGTGCCAGCAGTTCCCTACAGGCGGTACATGAAAAACTGTTTTTT. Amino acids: CASSSLQAVHEKLFF.

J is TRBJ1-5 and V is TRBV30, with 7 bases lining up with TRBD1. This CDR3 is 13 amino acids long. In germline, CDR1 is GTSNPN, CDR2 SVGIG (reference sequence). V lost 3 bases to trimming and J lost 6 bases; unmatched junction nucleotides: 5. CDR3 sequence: CAWRTGSGQPQHF. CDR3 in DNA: TGTGCCTGGAGGACAGGGAGTGGTCAGCCCCAGCATTTT.

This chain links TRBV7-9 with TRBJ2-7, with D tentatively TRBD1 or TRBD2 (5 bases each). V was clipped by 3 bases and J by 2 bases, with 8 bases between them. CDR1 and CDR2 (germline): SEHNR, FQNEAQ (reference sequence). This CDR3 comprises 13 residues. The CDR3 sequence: CASSFGTTYEQYF. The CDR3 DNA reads TGTGCCAGCAGCTTCGGGACCACCTACGAGCAGTACTTC.

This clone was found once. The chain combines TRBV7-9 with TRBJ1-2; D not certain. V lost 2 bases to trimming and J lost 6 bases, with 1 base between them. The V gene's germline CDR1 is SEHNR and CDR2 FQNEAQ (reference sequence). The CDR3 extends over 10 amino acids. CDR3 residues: CASSLNGYTF. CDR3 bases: TGTGCCAGCAGCTTAAATGGCTACACCTTC.

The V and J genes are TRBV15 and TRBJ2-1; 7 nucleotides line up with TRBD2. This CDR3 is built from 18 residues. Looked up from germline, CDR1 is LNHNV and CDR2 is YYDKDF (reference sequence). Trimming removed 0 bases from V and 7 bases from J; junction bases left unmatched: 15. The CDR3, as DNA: TGTGCCACCAGCAGAGACCGGGTGAGGGAGGGTCCTGAGAATGAGCAGTTCTTC. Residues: CATSRDRVREGPENEQFF. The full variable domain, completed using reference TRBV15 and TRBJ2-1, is DAMVIQNPRYQVTQFGKPVTLSCSQTLNHNVMYWYQQKSSQAPKLLFHYYDKDFNNEADTPDNFQSRRPNTSFCFLDIRSPGLGDTAMYLCATSRDRVREGPENEQFFGPGTRLTVL.

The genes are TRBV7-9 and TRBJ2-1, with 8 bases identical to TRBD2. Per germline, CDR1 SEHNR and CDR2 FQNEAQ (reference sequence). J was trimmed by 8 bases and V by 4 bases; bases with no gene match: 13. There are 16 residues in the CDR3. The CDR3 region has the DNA TGTGCCAGCAGCTACCTGCCGAGCGGGAGAGCGGATGAGCAGTTCTTC. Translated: CASSYLPSGRADEQFF.

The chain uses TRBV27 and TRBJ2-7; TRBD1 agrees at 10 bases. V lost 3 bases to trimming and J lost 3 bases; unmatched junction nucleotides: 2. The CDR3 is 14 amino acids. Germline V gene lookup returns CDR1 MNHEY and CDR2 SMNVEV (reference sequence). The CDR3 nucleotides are TGTGCCAGCAGTTTTGGACAGGGGGGCTACGAGCAGTACTTC. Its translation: CASSFGQGGYEQYF.

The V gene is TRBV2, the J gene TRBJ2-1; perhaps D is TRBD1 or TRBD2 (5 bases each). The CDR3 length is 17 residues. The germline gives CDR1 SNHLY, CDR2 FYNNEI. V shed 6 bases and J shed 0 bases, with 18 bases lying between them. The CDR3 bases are TGTGCCAGCAGACCTTCTCCTGGGGGTAGCTCCTACAATGAGCAGTTCTTC. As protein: CASRPSPGGSSYNEQFF.

CDR3 sequence reads: CATSRGQGTLPVGAFF. Here the CDR3 DNA reads TGTGCCACCAGCAGAGGGCAAGGGACGCTCCCGGTTGGAGCTTTCTTT. V is TRBV15 and J is TRBJ1-1; a weak D match, TRBD1 (5 bases). CDR1 and CDR2 (germline): LNHNV, YYDKDF (reference sequence). This CDR3 is 16 amino acids long. Between the trimmed V and J ends, which lost 1 base and 10 bases, there was a span of 22 bases.